This TCR beta chain was sequenced during a study of post-analysis software for immune sequencing data. Study-wide results and caveats: TRBV segments more frequent in patients than in controls numbered roughly 5 and included TRBV5-6, TRBV5-1 and TRBV20-1.

The CDR3 has 15 residues. Germline CDR1 SGHDT, CDR2 YYEEEE. Sequencing libraries made from TCR beta cDNA carried unique molecular identifiers. Each CDR3 protein gets one entry after TCRdb re-called the PCR reads with MiXCR. The table includes about 430,000 distinct CDR3 sequences, roughly 40% detected once. In regard to this clonotype: As yet, its antigen is unknown.

This sequence was found in a girl between 2 and 10 years old with multiple sclerosis. The sequenced sample consisted of blood. The rearrangement links TRBV5-6 to TRBJ2-5; TRBD1 might be the D (6 bases). Judging by the DNA end, TRBJ2-7 fits better; the J call may be wrong. CDR3 protein: CASSLTVRGNSEQYF. The CDR3 region has the DNA TGTGCCAGCAGCTTGACGGTCAGGGGAAACTCCGAGCAGTACTTC.